This T cell receptor (beta chain) stems from a study of blood T cell repertoires in COVID-19. The CDR3 is made up of 16 amino acids. Germline V gene sequence: CDR1 SGHVS, CDR2 FQNEAQ. J lost 3 bases, V lost 5 bases, and 8 bases had no gene match. Profiling relied on immunoSEQ multiplex PCR, and the TCRdb table lists in-frame clones only, not all of them. The sample gives tens of thousands of clones, 70% to 80% of which show up once; around 6% is in the top ten. Sequencing input: peripheral blood. The chain recombines TRBV7-8 with TRBJ2-2; 8 bases align to TRBD1. The source is a man aged 50 or older with active or convalescent COVID-19. The CDR3 loop reads CASSLGQGVDTGELFF. The DNA of the CDR3 is TGTGCCAGCAGCCTAGGACAGGGAGTGGACACCGGGGAGCTGTTTTTT.